This is a list of T cell receptor beta chains from one sample in a study of OX40 agonist ivuxolimab in advanced cancers. Data came from immunoSEQ multiplex PCR; TCRdb stores just in-frame clones and leaves some out. The sample contains approximately 35,000 clones, around 80% of which appear only once. The sample in question was CD4+ or CD8+ T cells sorted from blood, obtained in a trial of the OX40 agonist ivuxolimab. These receptors all come from an adult with an advanced solid tumor such as melanoma, head and neck, liver or kidney cancer. CDR3s include the opening cysteine and the closing phenylalanine or tryptophan. D genes are given only for firm matches. For some rows the clone size is stated as once, few or many, or as a class when expanded; others skip it.

j_call d_call v_call clone_size cdr3_nt cdr3_aa
TRBJ1-2 TRBD1 TRBV14 - TGTGCCAGCAGCCAGCAGACAGGGGGGCAAGGCTACACCTTC CASSQQTGGQGYTF
TRBJ1-3 - TRBV19 - TGTGCCAGTAGGAGCGGGCAAGCCGGAAACACCATATATTTT CASRSGQAGNTIYF
TRBJ2-7 TRBD2 TRBV7-9 - TGTGCCAGCAGCCCCCGAGCGGGGTTCTACGAGCAGTACTTC CASSPRAGFYEQYF
TRBJ2-5 - TRBV30 - TGTGCCTGGAGAAAGGGTAGGGGGTACGGGGAGACCCAGTACTTC CAWRKGRGYGETQYF
TRBJ1-5 - TRBV4-1 - TGCGCCAGCAGCCAAGAATCGGTATCTTATCAGCCCCAGCATTTT CASSQESVSYQPQHF
TRBJ1-5 - TRBV30 - TGTGCCTGGAAAGGCGGCTTGGGGGGCAATCAGCCCCAGCATTTT CAWKGGLGGNQPQHF
TRBJ1-3 - TRBV18 - TGTGCCAGCTCACCAATAGGGGACTCTGGAAACACCATATATTTT CASSPIGDSGNTIYF
TRBJ2-2 - TRBV18 - TGTGCCAGCTCACCACTTGGGGTCGGCACCGGGGAGCTGTTTTTT CASSPLGVGTGELFF
TRBJ2-1 TRBD2 TRBV5-1 once TGCGCCAGCAGCACCACCGGGACTAGCGGGGGGGCTGTCTGGTTCTTC CASSTTGTSGGAVWFF
TRBJ2-1 - TRBV7-2 - TGTGCCAGCAGCCAGGACCCAAGCCAGTTCTTC CASSQDPSQFF
TRBJ1-6 TRBD1 TRBV7-9 few TGTGCCAGCAGCTTAGCGGACAGGTCAGTAAATTCACCCCTCCACTTT CASSLADRSVNSPLHF
TRBJ1-6 - TRBV6-1 - TGTGCCAGCAGTGAAGCGCAGGGTTCACCCCTCCACTTT CASSEAQGSPLHF
TRBJ1-4 - TRBV5-1 - TGCGCCAGCAGCTTGGGGTACCAACCAAATGAAAAACTGTTTTTT CASSLGYQPNEKLFF
TRBJ2-2 - TRBV18 - TGTGCCAGCAACGGATTCGGGCCGGCGAACACCGGGGAGCTGTTTTTT CASNGFGPANTGELFF
TRBJ2-1 - TRBV7-2 few TGTGCCAGCAAGCAGGGGGGCAGCTACAATGAGCAGTTCTTC CASKQGGSYNEQFF
TRBJ1-1 - TRBV2 - TGTGCCAGCAGTGAGAGGGGAGGGGGAACTGAAGCTTTCTTT CASSERGGGTEAFF
TRBJ1-1 - TRBV6-6 - TGTGCCAGCAGTATGGTAGTGAACACTGAAGCTTTCTTT CASSMVVNTEAFF
TRBJ2-5 - TRBV30 - TGTGCCTGGAGTTCCGGCAGGGGACAGACCCAGTACTTC CAWSSGRGQTQYF
TRBJ1-3 - TRBV6-4 once TGTGCCAGCAGTGACGGCGGAAACACCATATATTTT CASSDGGNTIYF
TRBJ2-7 TRBD2 TRBV5-1 - TGCGCCAGCAGCGCCGCGGGACTAACCTACGAGCAGTACTTC CASSAAGLTYEQYF
TRBJ2-1 - TRBV30 - TGTGCCTGGAGTGTCGGTTCTAAGCAGTTCTTC CAWSVGSKQFF
TRBJ2-5 - TRBV2 - TGTGCCAGCACCCTCCTCTCCAGGGAGGAGACCCAGTACTTC CASTLLSREETQYF
TRBJ2-1 - TRBV19 - TGTGCCAGTAGTTTAATAACAGGGACTTACTACAATGAGCAGTTCTTC CASSLITGTYYNEQFF
TRBJ2-3 TRBD2 TRBV19 - TGTGCCAGTAGTATTTATACAGCGGGGGGGAAAGATACGCAGTATTTT CASSIYTAGGKDTQYF